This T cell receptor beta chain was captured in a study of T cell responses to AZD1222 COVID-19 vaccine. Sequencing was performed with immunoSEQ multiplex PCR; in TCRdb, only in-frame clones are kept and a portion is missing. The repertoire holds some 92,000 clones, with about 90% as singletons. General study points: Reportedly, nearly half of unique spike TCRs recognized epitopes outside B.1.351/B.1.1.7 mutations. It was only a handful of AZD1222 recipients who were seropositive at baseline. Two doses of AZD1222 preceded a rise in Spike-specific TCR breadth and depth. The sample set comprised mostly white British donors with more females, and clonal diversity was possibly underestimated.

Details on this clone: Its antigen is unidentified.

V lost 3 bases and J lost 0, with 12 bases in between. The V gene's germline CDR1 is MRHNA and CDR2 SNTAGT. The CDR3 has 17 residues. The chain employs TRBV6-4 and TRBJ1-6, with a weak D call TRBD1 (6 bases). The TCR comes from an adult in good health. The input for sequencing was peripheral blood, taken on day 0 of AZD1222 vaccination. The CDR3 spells CASSESGQRSYNSPLHF. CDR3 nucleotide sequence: TGTGCCAGCAGTGAATCAGGACAGCGCTCCTATAATTCACCCCTCCACTTT.